This TCR beta chain was sequenced for a study of beta chain features in type 1 diabetes. Study background: Comparable age, gender and cell yields were observed in patients relative to healthy donors. Whole-study findings and limits: Type 1 diabetes patients had fewer VDJ junction insertions and more deletions. It was among patients, rather than healthy donors, that naive, central memory and Treg TCRB repertoires appeared more similar.

Trimming shortened V by 4 bases and J by 6 bases, and 18 bases separated the two germline ends. This CDR3 spans 15 amino acids. CDR1 and CDR2 from the germline V gene are LGHNA and YNFKEQ. Isolated RNA was reverse transcribed in full, so expressed TCRB transcripts were sequenced. Assay: immunoSEQ multiplex PCR; the TCRdb copy retains only in-frame clones and omits some. Of roughly 610,000 clones in the sample, 15% to 17% were seen once. In regard to this clone: Its antigen is as yet unknown.

The J gene is TRBJ1-1, the V gene TRBV4-2, with D maybe TRBD1 (6 bases). Sequencing was carried out using naive CD4+ T cells from blood. This sequence was found in a young man in good health. CDR3 region: CASSPGATGLAEAFF. CDR3 nucleotides: TGTGCCAGCAGCCCTGGGGCTACAGGGCTCGCTGAAGCTTTCTTT.